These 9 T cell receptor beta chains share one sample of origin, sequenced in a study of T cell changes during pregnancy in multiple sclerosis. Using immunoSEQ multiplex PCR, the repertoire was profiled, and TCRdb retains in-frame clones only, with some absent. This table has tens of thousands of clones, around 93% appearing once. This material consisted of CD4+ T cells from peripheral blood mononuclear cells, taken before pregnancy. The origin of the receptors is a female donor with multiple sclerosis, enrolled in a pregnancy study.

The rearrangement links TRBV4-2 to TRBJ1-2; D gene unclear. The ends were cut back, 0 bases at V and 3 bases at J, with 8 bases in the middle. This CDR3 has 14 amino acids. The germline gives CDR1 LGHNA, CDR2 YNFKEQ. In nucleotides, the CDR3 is TGTGCCAGCAGCCAAGACCAGACTGACTATGGCTACACCTTC. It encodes CASSQDQTDYGYTF.

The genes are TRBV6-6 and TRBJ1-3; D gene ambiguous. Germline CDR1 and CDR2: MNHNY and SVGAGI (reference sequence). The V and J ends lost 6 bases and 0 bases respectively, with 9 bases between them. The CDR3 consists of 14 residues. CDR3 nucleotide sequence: TGTGCCAGCAGGGAGGCGAGCTCTGGAAACACCATATATTTT. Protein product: CASREASSGNTIYF.

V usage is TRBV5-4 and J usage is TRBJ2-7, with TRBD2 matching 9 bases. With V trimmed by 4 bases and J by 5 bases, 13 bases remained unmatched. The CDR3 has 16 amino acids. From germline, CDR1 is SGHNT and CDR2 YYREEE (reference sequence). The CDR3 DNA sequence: TGTGCCAGCAGCCCCTCTTCGGGACTAGCAAATCACGAGCAGTACTTC. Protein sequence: CASSPSSGLANHEQYF.

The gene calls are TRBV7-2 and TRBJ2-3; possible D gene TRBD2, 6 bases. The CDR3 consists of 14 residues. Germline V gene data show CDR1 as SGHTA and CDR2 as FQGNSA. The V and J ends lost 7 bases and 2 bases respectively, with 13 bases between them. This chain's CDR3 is CASNPPGVTDTQYF. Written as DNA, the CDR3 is TGTGCCAGCAACCCTCCGGGGGTCACAGATACGCAGTATTTT.

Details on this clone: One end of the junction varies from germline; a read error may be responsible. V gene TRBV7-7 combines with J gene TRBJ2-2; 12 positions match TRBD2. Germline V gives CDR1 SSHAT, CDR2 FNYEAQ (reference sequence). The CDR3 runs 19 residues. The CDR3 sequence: CASSLRLAGGPRNTGELFF. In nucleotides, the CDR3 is TGTGCTAGCAGCTTAAGGCTAGCGGGAGGGCCTCGGAACACCGGGGAGCTGTTTTTT.

CDR3 amino acids: CSGTGRPGELFF. The CDR3 nucleotides read TGCAGCGGGACAGGGCGGCCCGGGGAGCTGTTTTTT. This chain connects TRBV29-1 to TRBJ2-2; TRBD1 matches at 8 bases. V lost 7 bases to trimming and J lost 6 bases; unmatched junction nucleotides: 4. CDR1 is SQVTM, CDR2 ANQGSEA, per germline. This CDR3 region has 12 residues.

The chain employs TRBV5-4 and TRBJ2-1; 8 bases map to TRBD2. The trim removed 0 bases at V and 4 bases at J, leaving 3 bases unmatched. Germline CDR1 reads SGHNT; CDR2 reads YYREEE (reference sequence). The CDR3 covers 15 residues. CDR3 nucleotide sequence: TGTGCCAGCAGCTTGGGGGCGGGAGGTTACAATGAGCAGTTCTTC. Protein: CASSLGAGGYNEQFF. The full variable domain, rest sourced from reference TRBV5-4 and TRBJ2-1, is ETGVTQSPTHLIKTRGQQVTLRCSSQSGHNTVSWYQQALGQGPQFIFQYYREEENGRGNFPPRFSGLQFPNYSSELNVNALELDDSALYLCASSLGAGGYNEQFFGPGTRLTVL.

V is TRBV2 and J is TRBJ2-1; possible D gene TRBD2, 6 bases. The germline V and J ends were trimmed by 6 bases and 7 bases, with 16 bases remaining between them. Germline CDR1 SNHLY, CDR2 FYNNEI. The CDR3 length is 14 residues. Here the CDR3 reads CASRDGAGLNEQFF. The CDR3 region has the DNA TGTGCCAGCAGAGATGGGGCGGGGCTTAATGAGCAGTTCTTC.

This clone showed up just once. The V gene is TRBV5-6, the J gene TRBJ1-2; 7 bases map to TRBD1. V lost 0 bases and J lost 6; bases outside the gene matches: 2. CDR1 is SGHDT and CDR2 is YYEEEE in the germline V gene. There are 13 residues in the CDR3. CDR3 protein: CASSLGGTDGYTF. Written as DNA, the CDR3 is TGTGCCAGCAGCTTGGGAGGGACAGATGGCTACACCTTC. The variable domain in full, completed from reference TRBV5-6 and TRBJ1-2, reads DAGVTQSPTHLIKTRGQQVTLRCSPKSGHDTVSWYQQALGQGPQFIFQYYEEEERQRGNFPDRFSGHQFPNYSSELNVNALLLGDSALYLCASSLGGTDGYTFGSGTRLTVV.